The present T cell receptor (beta chain) was sequenced within a study of T cells in Graves' hyperthyroidism and ophthalmopathy. TCR beta CDR3 region amplification was performed from RNA transcripts. The HTBI primer set was used in a first-round RT-PCR of the TCR CDR3. MiXCR was run by TCRdb on the multiplex PCR reads, yielding one entry per CDR3 protein. The sample shows around 500,000 distinct CDR3 sequences, about 16% of them seen only once. V trimming: 6 bases; J trimming: 9 bases; junction bases outside the gene matches: 10. Germline CDR1 reads ENHRY; CDR2 reads SYGVKD. The CDR3 sequence is 14 residues long.

The sequence derives from a woman between 25 and 40 years old with Graves' ophthalmopathy. Specimen: blood. The genes are TRBV10-3 and TRBJ2-1; 8 positions match TRBD1. The CDR3 DNA reads TGTGCCATCAGATTTGGACAGGGAGACAGTGAGCAGTTCTTC. It yields the protein CAIRFGQGDSEQFF.